Presented here are 15 T cell receptor beta chains from one specimen sequenced in a study of blood T cell repertoires in COVID-19. Method: immunoSEQ multiplex PCR; TCRdb's copy keeps in-frame clones and lacks some. In the table there are 200,000 to 250,000 clones, about 86% of which are singletons. The specimen was PBMCs or T cells enriched from blood (not recorded which). These receptors were taken from a woman aged 45-60 years with acute COVID-19.

The chain is built from TRBV2 and TRBJ2-7; D gene unclear. CDR3 size: 12 residues. Germline V gene lookup returns CDR1 SNHLY and CDR2 FYNNEI. V was clipped by 7 bases and J by 2 bases, with 9 bases between them. CDR3 residues: CASTTQTYEQYF. The CDR3 region has the DNA TGTGCCAGCACTACACAGACCTACGAGCAGTACTTC.

This chain joins TRBV10-3 and TRBJ2-7; D possibly corresponds to TRBD1 (5 bases). Between the trimmed V and J ends, which lost 0 bases and 0 bases, there was a span of 12 bases. This CDR3 has 16 amino acids. Germline-derived CDR1 and CDR2 are ENHRY and SYGVKD. CDR3 residues: CAISESGQVGSYEQYF. The CDR3 coding sequence is TGTGCCATCAGTGAGTCGGGGCAGGTTGGCTCCTACGAGCAGTACTTC.

The gene calls are TRBV29-1 and TRBJ1-5; D remains unclear. V lost 6 bases, J lost 4 bases, and 10 bases lay in between. Looked up from germline, CDR1 is SQVTM and CDR2 is ANQGSEA. There are 12 residues in the CDR3. The CDR3 is CSVRTGNQPQHF. CDR3 sequence (DNA): TGCAGCGTCCGGACTGGGAATCAGCCCCAGCATTTT.

The CDR3, as DNA: TGTGCCAGCTCACCAGGGACAGGGACTGGTGGCTACACCTTC. Protein sequence: CASSPGTGTGGYTF. The chain combines TRBV18 with TRBJ1-2; 9 positions match TRBD1. CDR1 and CDR2 from the germline V gene are KGHSH and LQKENI. There are 14 residues in the CDR3. V trimming: 2 bases; J trimming: 7 bases; junction bases outside the gene matches: 5. Filled out from reference TRBV18 and TRBJ1-2, the complete variable domain reads NAGVMQNPRHLVRRRGQEARLRCSPMKGHSHVYWYRQLPEEGLKFMVYLQKENIIDESGMPKERFSAEFPKEGPSILRIQQVVRGDSAAYFCASSPGTGTGGYTFGSGTRLTVV.

This chain uses TRBV7-8 with TRBJ1-1; 8 nucleotides agree with TRBD1. Germline-derived CDR1 and CDR2 are SGHVS and FQNEAQ. Trimming at V came to 5 bases and at J to 2 bases, leaving 7 bases not matched to a gene. The CDR3 sequence is 15 residues long. Written as DNA, the CDR3 is TGTGCCAGCAGCAACTCCAGGGGGCGTAACACTGAAGCTTTCTTT. Protein sequence: CASSNSRGRNTEAFF.

This clone was found a few times. This sequence joins TRBV27 and TRBJ2-7; 10 bases are a match to TRBD2. The CDR3 runs to 14 residues. J gave up 5 bases and V 9 bases, and 10 bases lay outside the gene matches. Per the germline V gene, CDR1 is MNHEY and CDR2 is SMNVEV (reference sequence). As DNA, the CDR3 is TGTGCCAGGGGATTAGCGGGAGGTAAGGACGAGCAGTACTTC. Translating gives CARGLAGGKDEQYF.

The V call is TRBV12-5, the J call TRBJ1-2, with 8 bases that match TRBD1. Germline CDR1 LGHNT, CDR2 FRNRAP. This CDR3 has 15 amino acids. Trimming removed 6 bases from V and 0 bases from J; junction bases left unmatched: 6. In DNA form, the CDR3 reads TGTGCTAGTGGAGGAACAGGGGGACCTAACTATGGCTACACCTTC. Protein product: CASGGTGGPNYGYTF.

The sample holds a few counts of this clone. This rearrangement joins TRBV19 to TRBJ2-1; D might be TRBD2 (5 bases). Germline V lookup: CDR1 LNHDA, CDR2 SQIVND (reference sequence). CDR3 length: 16 residues. Trimming cost V 4 bases and J 0 bases, with 13 bases left between them. CDR3: CASSNAGLSSYNEQFF. CDR3 bases: TGTGCCAGTAGTAATGCGGGCTTGAGCTCCTACAATGAGCAGTTCTTC.

A few counts support this clone. The chain combines TRBV7-2 with TRBJ2-2, with a possible D match to TRBD2 (5 bases). The CDR3 runs 13 residues. The ends were cut back, 1 base at V and 13 bases at J, with 13 bases in the middle. Germline V lookup: CDR1 SGHTA, CDR2 FQGNSA. CDR3 DNA: TGTGCCAGCAGCTTAGTATCGGCTAGCTGGCTGTTTTTT. This translates into CASSLVSASWLFF. Full variable domain (remainder filled in from reference TRBV7-2 and TRBJ2-2): GAGVSQSPSNKVTEKGKDVELRCDPISGHTALYWYRQSLGQGLEFLIYFQGNSAPDKSGLPSDRFSAERTGGSVSTLTIQRTQQEDSAVYLCASSLVSASWLFFGEGSRLTVL.

This rearrangement joins TRBV5-1 to TRBJ2-1, with D possibly TRBD2 on 5 matching bases. Trimming stripped 4 bases from V and 9 bases from J, with 20 bases between. CDR1 SGHRS and CDR2 YFSETQ come from the germline V gene. The CDR3 runs to 15 residues. The CDR3 DNA reads TGCGCCAGCAGCACGGCGGGTCGGCGATCGGGTGAGCAGTTCTTC. Amino acids: CASSTAGRRSGEQFF.

The V gene is TRBV5-1, the J gene TRBJ2-3; 7 bases agree with TRBD2. The CDR3 runs to 15 residues. Per the germline V gene, CDR1 is SGHRS and CDR2 is YFSETQ. V dropped 0 bases and J dropped 3; count of bases not matched to a gene: 4. Here the CDR3 DNA reads TGCGCCAGCAGCTTGGATTGGCGGGGGACAGATACGCAGTATTTT. Its translation: CASSLDWRGTDTQYF.

The V call is TRBV11-1, the J call TRBJ2-3; 10 nucleotides line up with TRBD2. Per the germline V gene, CDR1 is SGHAT and CDR2 is FQDESV (reference sequence). V gave up 5 bases and J gave up 6 bases; unmatched junction bases: 8. This CDR3 region has 15 residues. The CDR3 DNA sequence: TGTGCCAGCAGCCTTCTAGCGGGAGCTTCGGATACGCAGTATTTT. Protein product: CASSLLAGASDTQYF.

V usage is TRBV6-1 and J usage is TRBJ1-5; D gene uncertain. The V end lost 2 bases, the J end lost 1 base, and 6 bases lay between the germline ends. CDR3 size: 14 residues. CDR1 and CDR2 from the germline V gene are MNHNS and SASEGT. CDR3 nucleotide sequence: TGTGCCAGCAGTGAATGGGAGAGCAATCAGCCCCAGCATTTT. Its protein is CASSEWESNQPQHF.

The chain recombines TRBV27 with TRBJ2-7, with TRBD1 as a possible D gene (5 bases). Germline V gene data show CDR1 as MNHEY and CDR2 as SMNVEV (reference sequence). Trimming stripped 2 bases from V and 0 bases from J, with 8 bases between. The CDR3 runs to 14 residues. CDR3 nucleotides: TGTGCCAGCAGTTTAAACAGGTACTCCTACGAGCAGTACTTC. Its protein is CASSLNRYSYEQYF.

This clone was counted once. DNA for the CDR3: TGTGCCAGCAGCTCGGGACTAGGTTCAATCACAGATACGCAGTATTTT. It translates to CASSSGLGSITDTQYF. The chain combines TRBV7-9 with TRBJ2-3; 8 bases are a match to TRBD2. Per the germline V gene, CDR1 is SEHNR and CDR2 is FQNEAQ (reference sequence). The junction had 8 bases not matched to a gene; V was cut back by 4 bases and J by 2 bases. The length of the CDR3 is 16 residues.